This T cell receptor beta chain was captured in a study of blood T cells in healthy people across ages. Whole-study results and caveats: Measured against age, TCR beta diversity per million T cells decreased in a roughly linear manner.

Drawn from each donor were roughly 10 milliliters of peripheral blood. Remarks on this clonotype: Its antigen is still unknown. A much larger clone differs by one base, so this may be a read error.

The second PCR ran about 6 to 11 cycles with a sample-barcoded 5' primer and J-beta primers. Sequencing of every sample gave 3 million or more CDR3-containing paired-end reads. TCRdb analysed the 5' RACE reads with MiXCR anew, one entry per CDR3 protein. The data hold 780,000 or so distinct CDR3 sequences, with 45% to 70% observed a single time. The germline gives CDR1 SQVTM, CDR2 ANQGSEA. V lost 8 bases to trimming and J lost 7 bases, with 18 bases between them. CDR3 length equals 12 residues. V and J are TRBV29-1 and TRBJ2-7; D is undetermined. The sequence was collected from a man aged 35 to 55 in good health. Sequencing used blood. This CDR3 is CSIRASKNEQYF. Written as DNA, the CDR3 is TGCAGCATCCGGGCCTCAAAAAATGAGCAGTACTTC.